These 16 T cell receptor beta chains share one sample of origin, sequenced in a study of blood T cell repertoires in COVID-19. Method: immunoSEQ multiplex PCR; TCRdb's copy keeps in-frame clones and lacks some. The data show about 410,000 clones, around 89% seen once. Specimen: peripheral blood. These receptors were obtained from a woman in her thirties or forties with COVID-19, enrolled during active disease.

V usage is TRBV18 and J usage is TRBJ2-7, with 9 positions matching TRBD1. V trimming: 2 bases; J trimming: 5 bases; junction bases outside the gene matches: 4. From germline, CDR1 is KGHSH and CDR2 LQKENI. The CDR3 loop spans 14 amino acids. For the CDR3, the DNA is TGTGCCAGCTCACCAAACAGGGGGCGGAACGAGCAGTACTTC. This sequence encodes CASSPNRGRNEQYF.

The chain employs TRBV6-5 and TRBJ2-7, with unresolved D. The CDR3 runs to 11 residues. Germline assignment: CDR1 MNHEY and CDR2 SVGAGI. V lost 8 bases and J 5 bases, leaving 10 bases between the germline ends. For the CDR3, the DNA is TGTGCCAGCCGGGTTTTGGACGAGCAGTACTTC. Translation: CASRVLDEQYF.

V is TRBV3-1 (or the pseudogene TRBV3-2) and J is TRBJ2-1, with D uncertain. The CDR3 has 14 residues. V lost 2 bases to trimming and J lost 9 bases, with 14 bases between them. The germline V gene encodes CDR1 LGHDT and CDR2 YNNKEL (reference sequence). CDR3 coding DNA: TGTGCCAGCAGCCAATGGGCTATGCGTGGTGAGCAGTTCTTC. Amino acids: CASSQWAMRGEQFF.

The chain is built from TRBV24-1 and TRBJ1-4; a weak D match, TRBD1 (6 bases). The CDR3 is made up of 13 amino acids. CDR1 is KGHDR, CDR2 SFDVKD, per germline. V lost 1 base, J lost 10 bases, and 9 bases lay in between. The CDR3 loop reads CATSDLQGRKLFF. CDR3 coding DNA: TGTGCCACCAGTGATTTACAGGGTCGAAAACTGTTTTTT.

The V gene is TRBV24-1, the J gene TRBJ2-2, with 9 bases fitting TRBD2. In germline, CDR1 is KGHDR, CDR2 SFDVKD. V was pared by 9 bases and J by 6 bases, with 7 bases of the junction left unmatched. The CDR3 spans 14 residues. Written as DNA, the CDR3 is TGTGCCACCGAGAGCGGGAGGACGGCCGGGGAGCTGTTTTTT. Residues: CATESGRTAGELFF.

The chain is built from TRBV9 and TRBJ2-4; D gene uncertain. V was shortened by 4 bases and J by 7 bases, with 15 bases between the two germline ends. This CDR3 is built from 14 residues. Germline CDR1 and CDR2: SGDLS and YYNGEE. CDR3 protein: CASSPEVSLNIQYF. In nucleotides, the CDR3 is TGTGCCAGCAGCCCTGAGGTCTCCTTGAACATTCAGTACTTC.

The chain carries TRBV19 and TRBJ1-2, with 7 nucleotides matching TRBD1. The CDR3 consists of 15 residues. The trim removed 3 bases at V and 0 bases at J, leaving 4 bases unmatched. Looked up from germline, CDR1 is LNHDA and CDR2 is SQIVND (reference sequence). The CDR3 DNA reads TGTGCCAGTAGTATTATAGGGACAGCTAACTATGGCTACACCTTC. This sequence encodes CASSIIGTANYGYTF.

V usage is TRBV5-6 and J usage is TRBJ1-5; D might be TRBD1 (5 bases). Germline V gene data show CDR1 as SGHDT and CDR2 as YYEEEE. CDR3 length: 15 residues. V lost 3 bases to trimming and J lost 6 bases, with 16 bases between them. The CDR3 sequence: CASSSAPPGGQPQHF. The CDR3 region has the DNA TGTGCCAGCAGCTCAGCACCGCCGGGGGGTCAGCCCCAGCATTTT.

This clone was seen more than once but under ten times. At one end the junction does not follow the germline gene, possibly because of a read error. CDR3 nucleotide sequence: TGTGCCAGCAGGGAAGACCCGACTGGAGCTTTCTTT. Protein: CASREDPTGAFF. The genes are TRBV6-1 and TRBJ1-1; D is ambiguous. Germline-derived CDR1 and CDR2 are MNHNS and SASEGT. CDR3 size: 12 residues.

This clone was seen once. The CDR3 is CASSPELAVYNEQFF. The CDR3 nucleotides read TGTGCCAGCAGCCCCGAACTAGCGGTGTACAATGAGCAGTTCTTC. The chain combines TRBV7-9 with TRBJ2-1; 8 bases are shared with TRBD2. V trimming: 5 bases; J trimming: 4 bases; junction bases outside the gene matches: 7. The CDR3 has 15 amino acids. Germline CDR1 reads SEHNR; CDR2 reads FQNEAQ (reference sequence).

The chain uses TRBV7-9 and TRBJ1-2, with 11 positions matching TRBD1. Germline V gene lookup returns CDR1 SEHNR and CDR2 FQNEAQ (reference sequence). Unmatched junction bases numbered 9, after V lost 4 bases and J lost 8 bases. This CDR3 region has 15 residues. Here the CDR3 DNA reads TGTGCCAGCAGCTGGTCATTGGACAGGGGGCGAGGCTACACCTTC. This gives the protein CASSWSLDRGRGYTF. The full variable domain, completed using reference TRBV7-9 and TRBJ1-2, is DTGVSQNPRHKITKRGQNVTFRCDPISEHNRLYWYRQTLGQGPEFLTYFQNEAQLEKSRLLSDRFSAERPKGSFSTLEIQRTEQGDSAMYLCASSWSLDRGRGYTFGSGTRLTVV.

The chain employs TRBV2 and TRBJ1-4; the match to TRBD1 covers 9 bases. The CDR3 is 15 amino acids. The germline V gene encodes CDR1 SNHLY and CDR2 FYNNEI. V shed 6 bases, J shed 7 bases, and the junction held 9 bases outside the gene matches. CDR3 protein: CASRAGQGAFEKLFF. The DNA for the CDR3 is TGTGCCAGCAGGGCGGGACAGGGAGCATTTGAAAAACTGTTTTTT.

The V call is TRBV9, the J call TRBJ1-2; D gene unclear. The CDR3 is 14 amino acids. Trimming removed 4 bases at V and 3 bases at J, with 13 bases between. The germline gives CDR1 SGDLS, CDR2 YYNGEE. The CDR3 loop reads CASSSPGEHYGYTF. The CDR3 DNA is TGTGCCAGCAGCTCCCCTGGGGAGCACTATGGCTACACCTTC.

This chain connects TRBV5-4 to TRBJ1-2, with TRBD1 identical over 8 bases. The V gene end was trimmed by 1 base and the J gene end by 4 bases; junction bases not matched to a gene: 0. CDR1 SGHNT and CDR2 YYREEE come from the germline V gene (reference sequence). The CDR3 sequence is 13 residues long. Here the CDR3 reads CASSLQGAYGYTF. In nucleotides, the CDR3 is TGTGCCAGCAGCTTGCAGGGGGCCTATGGCTACACCTTC. Complete variable domain (other parts from reference TRBV5-4 and TRBJ1-2): ETGVTQSPTHLIKTRGQQVTLRCSSQSGHNTVSWYQQALGQGPQFIFQYYREEENGRGNFPPRFSGLQFPNYSSELNVNALELDDSALYLCASSLQGAYGYTFGSGTRLTVV.

The chain couples TRBV27 to TRBJ2-3; 9 bases align to TRBD2. Germline values: CDR1 MNHEY, CDR2 SMNVEV (reference sequence). V shed 6 bases, J shed 3 bases, and the junction held 16 bases outside the gene matches. The CDR3 runs 18 residues. The CDR3, as DNA: TGTGCCAGCAGCCAATTTCCGGGCCCTAGCGGGATGACAGATACGCAGTATTTT. Translating gives CASSQFPGPSGMTDTQYF.

This chain joins TRBV15 and TRBJ1-2, with a weak D call TRBD1 (5 bases). Germline loops: CDR1 LNHNV, CDR2 YYDKDF (reference sequence). CDR3 length: 12 amino acids. Trimming removed 2 bases at V and 4 bases at J, with 5 bases between. This CDR3 is CATSRQGYGYTF. CDR3 bases: TGTGCCACCAGCAGACAGGGCTATGGCTACACCTTC.